What follows is one T cell receptor (beta chain) and its context. Its antigen is unidentified. This CDR3 comprises 16 residues. CDR1 is LGHNA, CDR2 YSLEER, per germline. V lost 1 base and J lost 9; bases outside the gene matches: 8. The sample comes from a study of T-cell memory formation after mild COVID-19. Study-level information: Each donor largely had its own TCR clusters.

Whole-study findings and limits: The pre-infection memory compartment contained some responding clones, suggesting cross-reactive memory joined. Those CD4+ clones that contracted were mainly in CM and EM (CD8+ ones in EMRA).

Using constant-segment primers, 5'RACE produced TCR alpha and TCR beta cDNA libraries carrying sample barcodes and UMIs. Using its own MiXCR run on the 5' RACE reads, TCRdb lists one record per CDR3 protein. This sample carries tens of thousands of distinct CDR3 sequences, over 12% of them seen once, and the ten largest clones take approximately 40%. V usage is TRBV4-3 and J usage is TRBJ2-3; 12 bases fit TRBD2. This TCR derives from a man aged 18 to 29 who had mild COVID-19 (a few samples of this study predate the infection). Cell type and time point are not known. The sample consisted of PBMCs or a T cell subset sorted from them (not recorded which). CDR3 coding DNA: TGCGCCAGCAGCCAAGTCTGGCTAGCGGGGGGGCCAACGCAGTATTTT. It specifies CASSQVWLAGGPTQYF.